This T cell receptor beta chain was recovered during a study of Graves' ophthalmopathy and Graves' hyperthyroidism (dated by TCRdb to between 2017 and 2018). Regarding the research as a whole: Peripheral blood was collected at initial diagnosis, before any treatment. The study used signatures of the TCR beta repertoire to tell Graves' ophthalmopathy apart from Graves' hyperthyroidism and to predict which patients would progress to ophthalmopathy. The independent validation cohort included 18 to 20 hyperthyroidism patients plus 17 patients who later progressed from hyperthyroidism to ophthalmopathy. To explore V-J signatures that separate ophthalmopathy from hyperthyroidism, a discovery set of approximately 100 patients was enrolled, consisting of approximately 44 with ophthalmopathy and roughly 60 with stable hyperthyroidism. Once sampling was done, hyperthyroidism patients were given methimazole at a starting dose of 30 mg daily, while ophthalmopathy patients were given high-dose intravenous methylprednisolone. In over 5 hyperthyroidism patients, the T-cell repertoire of thyroid tissue was compared with the T-cell repertoire of blood. In total, 135 blood samples were TCR-sequenced: approximately 40 ophthalmopathy, roughly 77 hyperthyroidism and about 17 hyperthyroidism-to-ophthalmopathy patients. On the study overall, not on this receptor specifically: In cross-validation, the 13-signature model distinguished ophthalmopathy from stable hyperthyroidism with about 89% sensitivity and roughly 81% specificity, while in the test set the corresponding values were approximately 79% and 70%. In validation, the model predicted ophthalmopathy progression with roughly 68% sensitivity and 72.22% specificity; roughly eleven predicted patients were CT-confirmed with GO in a median of about 7.1 months. Most expanded thyroid clonotypes with a frequency above 0.001 also appeared in blood, which suggests that blood repertoires may reflect the immune response in the thyroid. Sample size was not predetermined statistically, and investigators were not blinded to group allocation.

Stable hyperthyroidism was defined as no progression to ophthalmopathy within 18 months of follow-up. Hyperthyroidism patients were newly diagnosed, were aged 18 to 65 years, and had a disease duration under 2 months. Patients with other autoimmune diseases, uncontrolled infections, pregnancy or lactation were excluded. Clinical symptoms, serum thyroxine, TRAb, thyroid ultrasound and orbital computed tomography formed the basis of the diagnosis. Using Ficoll-Paque density gradient centrifugation, PBMCs were isolated from 9 to 10 ml of fresh peripheral blood. Total RNA was extracted with Trizol reagent and quality-checked on an Agilent 2100 Bioanalyzer. This clonotype has ten or more counts. What antigen it recognizes has not been identified. Nothing much larger sits one base from this clone, and base qualities are not available. For repertoire sequencing, the TCR beta CDR3 regions were amplified from RNA transcripts. A first-round RT-PCR used HTBI primers with the Qiagen OneStep RT-PCR kit, followed by a second-round multiplex PCR, size selection and purification. Sequencing of the libraries was carried out on an Illumina HiSeq2000 in paired-end mode with 100 bp reads. From the authors' description of their analysis: SOAPnuke was used to process the reads, throwing out any read that had adapters, had uncalled bases, had a mean Phred below 15, or lacked an exact constant-primer or identifier match. High-quality paired reads were merged with COPE v1.2.5. Unique nucleotide sequences were defined as clonotypes and aligned to IMGT TRB V, D and J references using MiTCR v1.1. The analysis was limited to V-J combinations with a frequency above 0.0001, which together covered around 99% of the repertoires. For each V-J combination, a TCR clonal expansion and chaos score was defined as the ratio of F50 clonal expansion to chaos observed in the TCRdist matrix. Welch's t-statistics and random forest were used to reduce features to about 13 V-J combinations, which were fed into a naive Bayes classifier. The Morisita-Horn index was used to measure how similar the thyroid and blood repertoires were. TCRdb handled the public reads itself, with Q25 trimming in fastp and clone calling in MiXCR, and kept productive beta chains. Rows with one shared CDR3 protein collapse into an entry with the most common genes and DNA. TCRdb, not the original authors, processed these V and J calls. Across this sample there are 300,000 to 450,000 distinct CDR3 sequences, with roughly a sixth seen only once. The ten biggest clones cover roughly 2.3% of the sample.

What was sequenced was peripheral blood. The TCR sequence derives from an adult woman with stable Graves' hyperthyroidism.

The base sequence is TGTGCCAGCAGCTTGACTGAGACCCAGTACTTC. The encoded protein is CASSLTETQYF. The chain uses TRBV7-2 and TRBJ2-5; no D gene is confidently identified. The CDR3 contains 11 residues, cysteine and phenylalanine counted. The read is trimmed to its CDR3 DNA, 33 bases read in frame from base 1. The CDR1 and CDR2 encoded by the germline V gene are SGHTA and FQGNSA. V lost 3 bases and J lost 5 bases; the stretch between them is 4 bases long.